This passage covers 16 T cell receptor beta chains from one sample sequenced in a study of blood T cell repertoires in COVID-19 (dated by TCRdb to 2019 to 2021). The method behind the library was the immunoSEQ multiplex PCR assay. In its TCRdb copy, this immuneACCESS table keeps in-frame sequences only and misses some clones. Where compared with another copy, unresolved V genes explain less than half of these, and the others have no known cause. In all, the sample holds over 200,000 clones, and 70% to 90% of those were seen once. About 5% of the sample is taken by the ten largest. Material for sequencing was peripheral blood. Every receptor here comes from a woman in her forties with acute or convalescent COVID-19.

The rearrangement uses TRBV18 and TRBJ1-4, with 8 positions matching TRBD1. The CDR3 length is 17 residues. In germline, CDR1 is KGHSH, CDR2 LQKENI. V shed 1 base, J shed 2 bases, and the junction held 6 bases outside the gene matches. CDR3 residues: CASSPQSRGLTNEKLFF. The DNA for the CDR3 is TGTGCCAGCTCACCACAATCCAGGGGGCTCACTAATGAAAAACTGTTTTTT.

This CDR3 is CAISLGQLSQETQYF. CDR3 nucleotide sequence: TGTGCCATCAGCCTGGGACAGCTAAGCCAAGAGACCCAGTACTTC. This sequence joins TRBV10-3 and TRBJ2-5, with 7 bases that match TRBD1. V shed 6 bases, J shed 1 base, and the junction held 8 bases outside the gene matches. Per the germline V gene, CDR1 is ENHRY and CDR2 is SYGVKD. The CDR3 length is 15 residues.

This chain joins TRBV7-9 and TRBJ1-4; the D is unclear. V lost 3 bases to trimming and J lost 0 bases, with 11 bases between them. Per germline, CDR1 SEHNR and CDR2 FQNEAQ (reference sequence). The CDR3 extends over 16 amino acids. The CDR3 nucleotides read TGTGCCAGCAGCTTTTCTCTACGCACAACTAATGAAAAACTGTTTTTT. The encoded protein is CASSFSLRTTNEKLFF.

The V and J genes are TRBV25-1 and TRBJ2-3; no clear D gene. V lost 2 bases and J lost 2, with 11 bases in between. From germline, CDR1 is MGHDK and CDR2 SYGVNS. CDR3 length: 15 amino acids. The CDR3 protein is CASSERFYNTDTQYF. For the CDR3, the DNA is TGTGCCAGCAGTGAACGGTTCTATAACACAGATACGCAGTATTTT.

This chain uses TRBV12-3 or TRBV12-4 with TRBJ1-1; unclear D gene. CDR3 length: 10 amino acids. V was pared by 6 bases and J by 5 bases, with 4 bases between. The CDR3 is CASSRTEAFF. The CDR3 nucleotides read TGTGCCAGCAGCCGTACTGAAGCTTTCTTT.

The rearrangement uses TRBV13 and TRBJ2-3, with D uncertain. The CDR3 spans 12 residues. V was pared by 4 bases and J by 6 bases, with 8 bases between. Germline lookup yields CDR1 PRHDT and CDR2 FYEKMQ (reference sequence). CDR3 in amino acids: CASSSTEDTQYF. The CDR3 nucleotides are TGTGCCAGCAGCTCAACCGAGGATACGCAGTATTTT.

V gene TRBV14 combines with J gene TRBJ2-2, with TRBD1 identical over 9 bases. With V trimmed by 1 base and J by 6 bases, 6 bases remained unmatched. This CDR3 region has 16 residues. In germline, CDR1 is SGHDN, CDR2 FVKESK. The CDR3 nucleotides are TGTGCCAGCAGCCAAGTGGGACAGGGTCTTTCCGGGGAGCTGTTTTTT. Translated: CASSQVGQGLSGELFF.

The chain recombines TRBV3-1 (or the pseudogene TRBV3-2) with TRBJ1-2; D is uncertain. Trimming took off 0 bases at V and 4 bases at J, with 9 bases between the two ends. The CDR3 consists of 14 residues. From germline, CDR1 is LGHDT and CDR2 YNNKEL (reference sequence). The CDR3 loop is CASSQDTVFYGYTF. CDR3 nucleotides: TGTGCCAGCAGCCAAGACACAGTATTCTATGGCTACACCTTC.

CDR3 nucleotides: TGTGCCAGCAGCCAAGCCAGGGAGGATAATTCACCCCTCCACTTT. It yields the protein CASSQAREDNSPLHF. The chain carries TRBV3-1 (or the pseudogene TRBV3-2) and TRBJ1-6, with D possibly TRBD1 on 5 matching bases. V lost 1 base, J lost 5 bases, and 9 bases lay in between. Looked up from germline, CDR1 is LGHDT and CDR2 is YNNKEL (reference sequence). The length of the CDR3 is 15 residues.

This sequence joins TRBV12-3 or TRBV12-4 and TRBJ1-2; 7 positions match TRBD1. The CDR3 length is 13 residues. With 6 bases clipped from V and 3 bases from J, the junction kept 4 bases outside the gene matches. The CDR3 loop is CASSVDRDYGYTF. CDR3 DNA: TGTGCCAGCAGCGTCGACAGGGACTATGGCTACACCTTC.

This chain links TRBV4-2 with TRBJ1-1; 7 nucleotides agree with TRBD1. The CDR3 covers 16 residues. CDR1 is LGHNA and CDR2 is YNFKEQ in the germline V gene. The ends lost 4 bases at V and 1 base at J; junction bases unmatched: 9. CDR3 residues: CASSRRAGQKNTEAFF. The CDR3 bases are TGTGCCAGCAGCCGGAGGGCGGGACAGAAGAACACTGAAGCTTTCTTT.

This clone was observed once. CDR3: CASGRPMNTEAFF. In nucleotides, the CDR3 is TGTGCCAGCGGGCGACCGATGAACACTGAAGCTTTCTTT. This sequence joins TRBV11-2 and TRBJ1-1, with D uncertain. Per germline, CDR1 SGHAT and CDR2 FQNNGV. Trimming took 8 bases from V and 0 from J, leaving 10 bases between them. The CDR3 runs 13 residues. Using reference TRBV11-2 and TRBJ1-1 for the parts outside the CDR3, the full variable domain is EAGVAQSPRYKIIEKRQSVAFWCNPISGHATLYWYQQILGQGPKLLIQFQNNGVVDDSQLPKDRFSAERLKGVDSTLKIQPAKLEDSAVYLCASGRPMNTEAFFGQGTRLTVV.

The V call is TRBV7-9, the J call TRBJ2-7; TRBD1 matches 8 bases. CDR3 size: 16 residues. Trimming at V came to 1 base and at J to 4 bases, leaving 9 bases not matched to a gene. Germline CDR1 SEHNR, CDR2 FQNEAQ (reference sequence). The CDR3 coding sequence is TGTGCCAGCAGCTTAGTCGCGACAGGGGCGTCATACGAGCAGTACGTC. The encoded protein is CASSLVATGASYEQYV.

This clone was seen just once. The rearrangement uses TRBV5-1 and TRBJ1-3; maybe TRBD1 (5 bases). CDR1 and CDR2 (germline): SGHRS, YFSETQ. The CDR3 runs 16 residues. V was clipped by 6 bases and J by 1 base, with 17 bases between them. CDR3 loop: CASTRDGLGSGNTIYF. In DNA form, the CDR3 reads TGCGCCAGCACGCGGGACGGGTTAGGGTCTGGAAACACCATATATTTT.

V gene TRBV6-2 or TRBV6-3 combines with J gene TRBJ2-3; D is undetermined. The germline V gene has CDR1 MNHEY and CDR2 SVGEGT. The V and J ends lost 6 bases and 2 bases respectively, with 15 bases between them. CDR3 length equals 15 residues. CDR3 in DNA: TGTGCCAGCAGCCAACTCCGTGTCCACACAGATACGCAGTATTTT. Amino acids: CASSQLRVHTDTQYF.

The CDR3 nucleotides are TGCGCCAGCAGCCCTGGGGACAGGATGGAAGGAAACACCATATATTTT. Amino acids: CASSPGDRMEGNTIYF. The chain couples TRBV5-1 to TRBJ1-3; 8 bases align to TRBD1. This CDR3 is 16 amino acids long. The V and J ends lost 4 bases and 4 bases, in that order; junction bases with no gene match: 10. Germline loops: CDR1 SGHRS, CDR2 YFSETQ.